A selection of T cell receptor beta chains follows, all from one sample in a study of cytomegalovirus exposure and HLA in healthy donors. The data were produced by immunoSEQ multiplex PCR, yet TCRdb's version contains in-frame clones alone and is incomplete. The sample has about 64,000 clones. Sequenced material: PBMCs. Every receptor here comes from a woman aged 18-35 years in good health and CMV-seronegative. The CDR3 runs from the conserved cysteine through the conserved F or W. Fields, in order: V gene, J gene, D gene, CDR3 protein, CDR3 DNA. A D gene is named only where the DNA matches it firmly.

v_gene: TRBV5-1
j_gene: TRBJ1-5
d_gene: -
CDR3aa: CASSFRTPTGPAIIQPQHF
CDR3nt: TGCGCCAGCAGCTTTAGAACCCCGACAGGTCCGGCGATTATCCAGCCCCAGCATTTT

v_gene: TRBV14
j_gene: TRBJ1-2
d_gene: TRBD1
CDR3aa: CASRSTGDYGYTF
CDR3nt: TGTGCCAGCAGGTCGACAGGGGACTATGGCTACACCTTC

v_gene: TRBV11-2
j_gene: TRBJ2-5
d_gene: TRBD2
CDR3aa: CASSQTGLGKTQYF
CDR3nt: TGTGCCAGCTCCCAGACGGGACTAGGGAAGACCCAGTACTTC

v_gene: TRBV6-5
j_gene: TRBJ1-2
d_gene: TRBD1
CDR3aa: CASGLRGDRGYTF
CDR3nt: TGTGCCAGCGGACTCAGGGGGGATCGGGGCTACACCTTC

v_gene: TRBV28
j_gene: TRBJ2-7
d_gene: -
CDR3aa: CASSRGYEQYF
CDR3nt: TGTGCCAGCAGTCGGGGCTACGAGCAGTACTTC

v_gene: TRBV11-1
j_gene: TRBJ1-1
d_gene: -
CDR3aa: CASSLVGRAGTEAFF
CDR3nt: TGTGCCAGCAGCTTAGTAGGTCGGGCGGGCACTGAAGCTTTCTTT

v_gene: TRBV2
j_gene: TRBJ2-1
d_gene: TRBD2
CDR3aa: CASRGLANEQFF
CDR3nt: TGTGCCAGCAGGGGACTAGCCAATGAGCAGTTCTTC

v_gene: TRBV4-1
j_gene: TRBJ2-7
d_gene: TRBD2
CDR3aa: CASSTLAGGPPYEQYF
CDR3nt: TGCGCCAGCAGCACCTTAGCGGGAGGGCCACCCTACGAGCAGTACTTC

v_gene: TRBV27
j_gene: TRBJ1-1
d_gene: -
CDR3aa: CASSYGLGAEAFF
CDR3nt: TGTGCCAGCAGTTATGGCCTCGGGGCTGAAGCTTTCTTT

v_gene: TRBV6-1
j_gene: TRBJ1-1
d_gene: TRBD1
CDR3aa: CARRGQGMAFF
CDR3nt: TGTGCCAGAAGGGGACAGGGAATGGCTTTCTTT

v_gene: TRBV7-9
j_gene: TRBJ2-3
d_gene: -
CDR3aa: CASSLPVDTQYF
CDR3nt: TGTGCCAGCAGCTTACCGGTGGATACGCAGTATTTT

v_gene: TRBV5-4
j_gene: TRBJ1-1
d_gene: -
CDR3aa: CASSLGGLHGGNTEAFF
CDR3nt: TGTGCCAGCAGCTTGGGTGGACTTCACGGAGGGAACACTGAAGCTTTCTTT

v_gene: TRBV6-5
j_gene: TRBJ2-4
d_gene: TRBD2
CDR3aa: CASTSIAGGHVIQYF
CDR3nt: TGTGCCAGCACCTCCATAGCGGGGGGGCATGTCATTCAGTACTTC

v_gene: TRBV2
j_gene: TRBJ2-7
d_gene: TRBD2
CDR3aa: CASSETSGGSGEQYF
CDR3nt: TGTGCCAGCAGTGAAACTAGCGGGGGAAGTGGAGAGCAGTACTTC

v_gene: TRBV28
j_gene: TRBJ1-4
d_gene: -
CDR3aa: CASTSARVLEKLFF
CDR3nt: TGTGCCAGCACCTCAGCGAGGGTACTAGAAAAACTGTTTTTT

v_gene: TRBV4-2
j_gene: TRBJ2-1
d_gene: -
CDR3aa: CASSQESGENGNEQFF
CDR3nt: TGTGCCAGCAGCCAAGAGTCGGGGGAAAACGGCAATGAGCAGTTCTTC

v_gene: TRBV4-1
j_gene: TRBJ2-7
d_gene: TRBD1
CDR3aa: CASSQLRTGGNEQYF
CDR3nt: TGCGCCAGCAGCCAACTACGGACAGGGGGAAACGAGCAGTACTTC

v_gene: TRBV18
j_gene: TRBJ1-1
d_gene: -
CDR3aa: CASSRSTDTEAFF
CDR3nt: TGTGCCAGCTCACGAAGCACAGACACTGAAGCTTTCTTT

v_gene: TRBV25-1
j_gene: TRBJ2-2
d_gene: -
CDR3aa: CASSEVRGELFF
CDR3nt: TGTGCCAGCAGTGAAGTTCGGGGGGAGCTGTTTTTT

v_gene: TRBV11-2
j_gene: TRBJ2-7
d_gene: -
CDR3aa: CASTYYRSAYEQYF
CDR3nt: TGTGCCAGCACCTACTACAGGAGCGCCTACGAGCAGTACTTC

v_gene: TRBV25-1
j_gene: TRBJ1-4
d_gene: -
CDR3aa: CASSVQGGEKLFF
CDR3nt: TGTGCCAGCAGTGTACAGGGAGGGGAAAAACTGTTTTTT

v_gene: TRBV7-9
j_gene: TRBJ2-7
d_gene: TRBD2
CDR3aa: CASSFDKWREGPYEQYF
CDR3nt: TGTGCCAGCAGCTTCGACAAGTGGCGGGAGGGACCCTACGAGCAGTACTTC

v_gene: TRBV5-1
j_gene: TRBJ2-3
d_gene: -
CDR3aa: CASSLTSPADTQYF
CDR3nt: TGCGCCAGCAGCCTGACTAGTCCTGCAGATACGCAGTATTTT

v_gene: TRBV2
j_gene: TRBJ1-5
d_gene: TRBD1
CDR3aa: CASRGTGDSNQPQHF
CDR3nt: TGTGCCAGCAGGGGGACAGGGGATAGCAATCAGCCCCAGCATTTT

v_gene: TRBV6-1
j_gene: TRBJ2-2
d_gene: -
CDR3aa: CASSDSYTGELFF
CDR3nt: TGTGCCAGCAGCGATAGTTACACCGGGGAGCTGTTTTTT

v_gene: TRBV9
j_gene: TRBJ2-3
d_gene: -
CDR3aa: CASTLSSGLTDTQYF
CDR3nt: TGTGCCAGCACCCTATCCAGCGGCCTCACAGATACGCAGTATTTT

v_gene: TRBV2
j_gene: TRBJ2-5
d_gene: -
CDR3aa: CASSERGETQYF
CDR3nt: TGTGCCAGCAGTGAACGTGGGGAGACCCAATACTTC

v_gene: TRBV2
j_gene: TRBJ1-1
d_gene: -
CDR3aa: CASRGRVWVNTEAFF
CDR3nt: TGTGCCAGCAGAGGGAGGGTCTGGGTGAACACTGAAGCTTTCTTT

v_gene: TRBV5-1
j_gene: TRBJ1-2
d_gene: TRBD1
CDR3aa: CASTPPGQGGGGYTF
CDR3nt: TGCGCCAGCACCCCCCCGGGACAGGGGGGTGGTGGCTACACCTTC

v_gene: TRBV7-8
j_gene: TRBJ2-4
d_gene: TRBD2
CDR3aa: CASNTGTSGNIQYF
CDR3nt: TGTGCCAGCAATACCGGGACTAGCGGGAACATTCAGTACTTC

v_gene: TRBV2
j_gene: TRBJ2-1
d_gene: TRBD2
CDR3aa: CASSDLSGGTYNEQFF
CDR3nt: TGTGCCAGCAGTGACCTTAGCGGGGGGACATACAATGAGCAGTTCTTC

v_gene: TRBV11-2
j_gene: TRBJ2-7
d_gene: -
CDR3aa: CASSPRGPYEQYF
CDR3nt: TGTGCCAGCAGCCCCAGGGGCCCCTACGAGCAGTACTTC

v_gene: TRBV29-1
j_gene: TRBJ2-1
d_gene: -
CDR3aa: CSVPGLPSYNEQFF
CDR3nt: TGCAGCGTGCCGGGACTTCCTTCCTACAATGAGCAGTTCTTC

v_gene: TRBV27
j_gene: TRBJ2-7
d_gene: TRBD2
CDR3aa: CASSGTSGFYEQYF
CDR3nt: TGTGCCAGCAGTGGGACTAGCGGCTTCTACGAGCAGTACTTC

v_gene: TRBV7-9
j_gene: TRBJ1-4
d_gene: TRBD1
CDR3aa: CASSLATGTVDEKLFF
CDR3nt: TGTGCCAGCAGCTTAGCAACCGGGACAGTCGATGAAAAACTGTTTTTT

v_gene: TRBV7-9
j_gene: TRBJ2-7
d_gene: TRBD2
CDR3aa: CASSLDPGGGYEQYF
CDR3nt: TGTGCCAGCAGCTTAGATCCGGGAGGGGGCTACGAGCAGTACTTC

v_gene: TRBV6-1
j_gene: TRBJ1-5
d_gene: TRBD1
CDR3aa: CASTTGGSNQPQHF
CDR3nt: TGTGCCAGCACCACAGGGGGAAGCAATCAGCCCCAGCATTTT

v_gene: TRBV13
j_gene: TRBJ1-1
d_gene: TRBD1
CDR3aa: CASSRTLGTENTEAFF
CDR3nt: TGTGCCAGCAGCCGAACCCTCGGGACAGAGAACACTGAAGCTTTCTTT

v_gene: TRBV19
j_gene: TRBJ2-1
d_gene: -
CDR3aa: CATRVRRDVYNEQFF
CDR3nt: TGTGCCACGCGGGTCAGGCGGGACGTCTACAATGAGCAGTTCTTC

v_gene: TRBV5-1
j_gene: TRBJ1-1
d_gene: TRBD1
CDR3aa: CASSLVGQDKEAFF
CDR3nt: TGCGCCAGCAGTTTAGTAGGACAGGACAAAGAAGCTTTCTTT

v_gene: TRBV30
j_gene: TRBJ2-7
d_gene: -
CDR3aa: CAWSGGQGGGEQYF
CDR3nt: TGTGCCTGGAGTGGGGGTCAGGGAGGTGGCGAGCAGTACTTC

v_gene: TRBV9
j_gene: TRBJ2-7
d_gene: -
CDR3aa: CASSPSVGVSYEQYF
CDR3nt: TGTGCCAGCAGCCCCTCAGTCGGGGTGTCCTACGAGCAGTACTTC

v_gene: TRBV5-1
j_gene: TRBJ1-5
d_gene: TRBD1
CDR3aa: CASSLTGGSNQPQHF
CDR3nt: TGCGCCAGCAGCTTGACAGGGGGTTCGAATCAGCCCCAGCATTTT

v_gene: TRBV2
j_gene: TRBJ1-2
d_gene: TRBD1
CDR3aa: CASAYGQGDGYTF
CDR3nt: TGTGCCAGCGCCTATGGACAGGGCGATGGCTACACCTTC

v_gene: TRBV10-3
j_gene: TRBJ2-7
d_gene: -
CDR3aa: CAITYDYEQYF
CDR3nt: TGTGCCATTACCTACGATTACGAGCAGTACTTC

v_gene: TRBV6-1
j_gene: TRBJ1-1
d_gene: -
CDR3aa: CASSHDRLNTEAFF
CDR3nt: TGTGCCAGCAGTCATGACAGATTGAACACTGAAGCTTTCTTT

v_gene: TRBV5-1
j_gene: TRBJ1-2
d_gene: TRBD1
CDR3aa: CASSQNPGQSYGYTF
CDR3nt: TGCGCCAGTTCACAAAACCCGGGACAGTCCTATGGCTACACCTTC

v_gene: TRBV5-1
j_gene: TRBJ2-1
d_gene: -
CDR3aa: CASADWTYNEQFF
CDR3nt: TGCGCCAGCGCGGACTGGACGTACAATGAGCAGTTCTTC

v_gene: TRBV30
j_gene: TRBJ2-1
d_gene: TRBD2
CDR3aa: CACQPGTSGRSEQFF
CDR3nt: TGTGCCTGCCAACCCGGGACTAGCGGGAGGAGTGAGCAGTTCTTC